This T cell receptor beta chain was sequenced in a study of response to subunit inactivated influenza vaccine. General study findings and limits: The authors suggested that few new T cells are recruited per seasonal influenza vaccination.

TCRdb reprocessed the RT-PCR reads with MiXCR, giving one entry per CDR3 protein. The table includes about 780,000 distinct CDR3 sequences, about 18% detected once. This clonotype was picked up a small number of times. Its cognate antigen is unknown. CDR1 is DFQATT, CDR2 SNEGSKA, per germline (reference sequence). The CDR3 is 16 amino acids. V was pared by 6 bases and J by 0 bases, with 15 bases between. This chain joins TRBV20-1 and TRBJ1-6; D gene uncertain. Sequences were derived from PBMCs from blood, sampled 5 days after vaccination. This sequence was found in a man aged 45 to 65 who received an inactivated influenza vaccine. The CDR3 is CSALRPASSYNSPLHF. The CDR3 nucleotides are TGCAGTGCGTTAAGACCGGCGAGCTCCTATAATTCACCCCTCCACTTT.